These T cell receptor beta chains were read from a single sample in a study of response to subunit inactivated influenza vaccine. TCRdb fed the RT-PCR reads into MiXCR, producing one record per CDR3 protein. The data show just under 550,000 distinct CDR3 sequences, with roughly 25% seen just once and around 2.8% held by the top ten. This sample was also put to use in a study of T cells expressing NK-cell markers.

Sequencing was performed on CD4+ T cells sorted from PBMCs, taken 12 days after vaccination. The receptors stem from a man aged 50-59 years who received an inactivated influenza vaccine. Both conserved end residues are part of each CDR3. A D gene is named only where the DNA matches it firmly. Rows may omit the clone size; those that give it use once, few, many or a size class.

>TRBJ1-6|TRBV5-1|.|few
CASSLAGTQRSPLHF
TGCGCCAGCAGCTTGGCCGGGACTCAGAGGTCACCCCTCCACTTT
>TRBJ2-1|TRBV7-2|TRBD2|many
CASTHVAGTFNEQFF
TGTGCCAGCACCCACGTAGCGGGGACCTTCAATGAGCAGTTCTTC
>TRBJ2-1|TRBV11-2|TRBD2|few
CASSDHTSGRPEQFF
TGTGCCAGCAGCGATCACACTAGCGGGAGACCTGAGCAGTTCTTC
>TRBJ1-1|TRBV15|.|.
CATRGLNTEAFF
TGTGCCACCAGGGGGTTGAACACTGAAGCTTTCTTT
>TRBJ2-2|TRBV28|.|.
CASSSLAAAWSGELFF
TGTGCCAGCAGTTCTCTCGCGGCCGCGTGGTCCGGGGAGCTGTTTTTT
>TRBJ2-7|TRBV10-3|.|few
CATSYLSSYEQYF
TGTGCCACCAGCTACCTGAGCTCCTACGAGCAGTACTTC
>TRBJ2-7|TRBV6-2/TRBV6-3|.|.
CASTPWDGNYEQYF
TGTGCCAGCACCCCTTGGGACGGGAATTACGAGCAGTACTTC
>TRBJ1-2|TRBV7-9|.|.
CASSFGEGYTF
TGTGCCAGCAGCTTTGGGGAGGGCTACACCTTC
>TRBJ2-7|TRBV28|TRBD2|few
CASSWTSFPYEQYF
TGTGCCAGCAGTTGGACTAGCTTTCCCTACGAGCAGTACTTC
>TRBJ2-1|TRBV9|.|few
CASSVASGRDPYNEQFF
TGTGCCAGCAGCGTAGCTTCCGGCAGGGACCCCTACAATGAGCAGTTCTTC
>TRBJ2-3|TRBV20-1|TRBD2|many
CSASDASGYADTQYF
TGCAGTGCTAGTGATGCTAGCGGGTACGCAGATACGCAGTATTTT
>TRBJ1-5|TRBV6-2/TRBV6-3|.|few
CASSYARSNQPQHF
TGTGCCAGCAGTTACGCGAGGAGCAATCAGCCCCAGCATTTT
>TRBJ2-7|TRBV3-1|TRBD2|.
CASSQDSASGSYEQYF
TGTGCCAGCAGCCAAGATTCGGCTAGCGGGAGCTACGAGCAGTACTTC
>TRBJ1-1|TRBV18|TRBD1|.
CASSTIPGQGLAEAFF
TGTGCCAGCTCAACCATTCCGGGACAGGGATTAGCTGAAGCTTTCTTT
>TRBJ2-2|TRBV4-1|.|few
CASSQGRASNTGELFF
TGCGCCAGCAGCCAAGGGCGGGCATCGAACACCGGGGAGCTGTTTTTT